The present T cell receptor (beta chain) was sequenced within a study of blood T cell repertoires in COVID-19. Study-wide background: Samples came from the United States, Italy and Spain, spanning acute and convalescent COVID-19.

As processed by the authors: Cell counts per sample came from amplifying reference gene primers. The repertoire was sequenced with immunoSEQ multiplex PCR; TCRdb's copy has only in-frame clones and lacks some. From that table come the V and J calls and clone size; the DNA was used to work out D and trimming. The sample contains about 67,000 clones, about 83% of which appear only once. V shed 3 bases, J shed 5 bases, and the junction held 8 bases outside the gene matches. Per germline, CDR1 MNHEY and CDR2 SVGEGT. This CDR3 has 16 amino acids. The TCR originated in a woman aged 80 or older with acute or convalescent COVID-19. Sequencing was performed on peripheral blood. The genes are TRBV6-2 or TRBV6-3 and TRBJ2-1, with 9 bases that match TRBD2. The CDR3 bases are TGTGCCAGCAGTTATGAAAGCGGGAGGCCCCACAATGAGCAGTTCTTC. Amino acids: CASSYESGRPHNEQFF.